The 12 T cell receptor beta chains below all came from one sample that was sequenced in a study of a mutant IDH1 vaccine in newly diagnosed glioma (dated by TCRdb to 2020 to 2022). Receptor libraries were prepared by the immunoSEQ multiplex PCR assay. As stored in TCRdb, this immuneACCESS dataset retains in-frame rearrangements with V and J assigned. A fraction of the clones does not appear; measured against another copy, unresolved V genes explain less than half of the discrepancy, and the remainder lacks a known reason. The sample table contains fewer than 55,000 clones; only one count was recorded for 65% of them. The ten largest account for 4% to 5.5% of the sample. The time point tag for this specimen amounts to: week 47, end of study. Every vaccine dose consisted of 300 ug of a 20-mer mutant IDH1 peptide in Montanide, administered subcutaneously together with topical imiquimod. The antigens of these receptors remain unknown.

The sequences come from peripheral blood mononuclear cells (PBMCs), collected from a glioma patient whose treatment included an IDH1 peptide vaccine. The receptors were gathered from a man in his forties with glioma. Some clones in this sample may be carry-over from other donors' samples.

The J gene is TRBJ1-3, the V gene TRBV5-1, with D unresolved. Germline CDR1 reads SGHRS; CDR2 reads YFSETQ. This CDR3 has 17 amino acids. Trimming took off 4 bases at V and 0 bases at J, with 17 bases between the two ends. CDR3 nucleotides: TGCGCCAGCAGCAAACTGGGGATGGGCGCCTCTGGAAACACCATATATTTT. Its protein is CASSKLGMGASGNTIYF.

This clone was seen only a few times. The J gene is TRBJ1-3, the V gene TRBV12-5; no clear D gene. The CDR3 loop spans 14 amino acids. Trimming removed 6 bases from V and 7 bases from J, with 16 bases in between. Germline lookup yields CDR1 LGHNT and CDR2 FRNRAP. This CDR3 reads CASGDAPDGNTIYF. The CDR3 DNA sequence: TGTGCTAGTGGAGACGCCCCGGACGGTAACACCATATATTTT.

V usage is TRBV9 and J usage is TRBJ2-3; D is uncertain. V dropped 0 bases and J dropped 2 bases, with 13 bases sitting between them. Germline V CDR1 and CDR2: SGDLS, YYNGEE. The CDR3 is made up of 16 amino acids. This CDR3 is CASSVGGSELTDTQYF. The CDR3 nucleotides read TGTGCCAGCAGCGTAGGCGGCAGCGAGCTCACAGATACGCAGTATTTT.

The chain couples TRBV4-1 to TRBJ2-5, with 9 bases aligning to TRBD1. The CDR3 spans 17 residues. With V trimmed by 5 bases and J by 1 base, 11 bases remained unmatched. Germline lookup yields CDR1 MGHRA and CDR2 YSYEKL. This chain's CDR3 is CASSARPGQGFQETQYF. The CDR3 bases are TGCGCCAGCAGCGCCCGACCGGGACAGGGCTTCCAAGAGACCCAGTACTTC.

This chain connects TRBV15 to TRBJ2-7, with 11 bases that match TRBD1. Germline V CDR1 and CDR2: LNHNV, YYDKDF (reference sequence). V dropped 1 base and J dropped 4; count of bases not matched to a gene: 3. The CDR3 contains 15 residues. CDR3 nucleotides: TGTGCCACCAGCAGAGCGGGGACAGGGGGATACGAGCAGTACTTC. Protein: CATSRAGTGGYEQYF.

The chain couples TRBV15 to TRBJ1-2; weak D call: TRBD1 (5 bases). V was shortened by 5 bases and J by 0 bases, with 13 bases between the two germline ends. CDR3 length equals 15 residues. CDR1 and CDR2 (germline): LNHNV, YYDKDF (reference sequence). The CDR3 protein is CATSAGNAANYGYTF. CDR3 nucleotides: TGTGCCACCAGCGCAGGGAACGCAGCTAACTATGGCTACACCTTC.

The CDR3 region has the DNA TGTGCCAGTAGTGTACAGGGGTCCAGGGATACGCAGTATTTT. Its protein product is CASSVQGSRDTQYF. J is TRBJ2-3 and V is TRBV19; TRBD1 matches at 7 bases. The V gene end was trimmed by 5 bases and the J gene end by 6 bases; junction bases not matched to a gene: 8. Germline CDR1 and CDR2: LNHDA and SQIVND (reference sequence). The CDR3 has 14 amino acids.

The V gene is TRBV30, the J gene TRBJ2-5; D gene unclear. The J call may not be correct, given that the DNA end is closer to TRBJ2-7. The CDR3 has 12 residues. Per the germline V gene, CDR1 is GTSNPN and CDR2 is SVGIG (reference sequence). The CDR3 sequence is CAWSETAYEQYF. In DNA form, the CDR3 reads TGTGCCTGGAGCGAGACGGCCTACGAGCAGTACTTC.

Only a few counts were recorded for this clone. The chain uses TRBV14 and TRBJ1-6; D gene unclear. CDR3 length equals 16 residues. V was clipped by 4 bases and J by 3 bases, with 13 bases between them. CDR1 is SGHDN, CDR2 FVKESK, per germline. The CDR3 region has the DNA TGTGCCAGCAGCCTACCTGGCAGGAGCTATAATTCACCCCTCCACTTT. Encoded protein: CASSLPGRSYNSPLHF.

The chain carries TRBV19 and TRBJ2-4; a possible D gene is TRBD1 (5 bases). Germline loops: CDR1 LNHDA, CDR2 SQIVND (reference sequence). This CDR3 has 20 residues. Between the trimmed V and J ends, which lost 5 bases and 0 bases, there was a span of 26 bases. CDR3 protein: CASSLYHSRQNLLAKNIQYF. The DNA of the CDR3 is TGTGCCAGTAGTTTATACCACAGCCGACAGAACCTCTTAGCCAAAAACATTCAGTACTTC.

The chain carries TRBV2 and TRBJ1-5, with 9 bases identical to TRBD1. V lost 6 bases and J lost 1; bases outside the gene matches: 7. The CDR3 loop spans 16 amino acids. Germline V gene data show CDR1 as SNHLY and CDR2 as FYNNEI. The CDR3 coding sequence is TGTGCCAGCAGACCCCTGGGACAGGGCAGCAATCAGCCCCAGCATTTT. Its protein product is CASRPLGQGSNQPQHF.

The chain links TRBV9 to TRBJ1-4; 7 nucleotides match TRBD1. The V gene end was trimmed by 2 bases and the J gene end by 2 bases; junction bases not matched to a gene: 9. The CDR3 totals 17 residues. Germline V gene lookup returns CDR1 SGDLS and CDR2 YYNGEE. The CDR3 loop reads CASSVVGRGPTNEKLFF. The CDR3 nucleotides read TGTGCCAGCAGCGTTGTGGGAAGGGGGCCGACTAATGAAAAACTGTTTTTT.